These 10 T cell receptor beta chains were all obtained from the same sample, sequenced in a study of identical twins. TCRdb ran MiXCR on the 5' RACE reads and lists one entry per CDR3 protein. The sample includes some 300,000 distinct CDR3 sequences, over 9% seen only once; the top ten take around 6.9%. These data were likewise used in another study, on yellow fever vaccine responses in identical twins.

Sequencing was carried out using CD8+ T cells sorted from blood. These receptor sequences come from a woman under 30 in good health.

The V gene is TRBV3-1, the J gene TRBJ2-3; the D is unclear. The germline V gene encodes CDR1 LGHDT and CDR2 YNNKEL (reference sequence). The V end lost 4 bases, the J end lost 4 bases, and 15 bases lay between the germline ends. The CDR3 length is 15 residues. This CDR3 reads CASSRFSRLADTQYF. CDR3 sequence (DNA): TGTGCCAGCAGCCGCTTCAGCCGTCTCGCAGATACGCAGTATTTT.

This chain links TRBV4-2 with TRBJ1-1, with D maybe TRBD1 (6 bases). The CDR3 runs to 15 residues. The germline V gene encodes CDR1 LGHNA and CDR2 YNFKEQ. Trimming stripped 2 bases from V and 5 bases from J, with 15 bases between. The CDR3 sequence: CASSQPDAGATEAFF. CDR3 in DNA: TGTGCCAGCAGCCAACCCGACGCGGGGGCGACTGAAGCTTTCTTT.

This clonotype was detected a few times. The CDR3 here is CASSQEGAKGSDEQFF. The DNA for the CDR3 is TGCGCCAGCAGCCAGGAGGGGGCGAAGGGGTCGGATGAGCAGTTCTTC. This sequence joins TRBV4-1 and TRBJ2-1, with D perhaps TRBD1 (7 bases). Trimming shortened V by 3 bases and J by 8 bases, and 20 bases separated the two germline ends. Per the germline V gene, CDR1 is MGHRA and CDR2 is YSYEKL. This CDR3 contains 16 residues.

The rearrangement links TRBV2 to TRBJ2-2, with unresolved D. Germline V gene data show CDR1 as SNHLY and CDR2 as FYNNEI. The CDR3 sequence is 14 residues long. V was trimmed by 2 bases and J by 1 base, leaving 5 bases between them. The chain's CDR3 is CASSERVNTGELFF. CDR3 coding DNA: TGTGCCAGCAGTGAAAGGGTGAACACCGGGGAGCTGTTTTTT.

V and J are TRBV7-9 and TRBJ2-2; D possibly corresponds to TRBD1 (5 bases). With 3 bases removed from V and 5 bases from J, the gap between germline ends came to 7 bases. This CDR3 has 13 residues. The germline CDR1 and CDR2 sequences are SEHNR and FQNEAQ (reference sequence). CDR3 protein: CASSFQGTGELFF. The CDR3 bases are TGTGCCAGCAGCTTCCAGGGAACCGGGGAGCTGTTTTTT. Supplemented by reference TRBV7-9 and TRBJ2-2, the full variable domain reads DTGVSQNPRHKITKRGQNVTFRCDPISEHNRLYWYRQTLGQGPEFLTYFQNEAQLEKSRLLSDRFSAERPKGSFSTLEIQRTEQGDSAMYLCASSFQGTGELFFGEGSRLTVL.

V and J are TRBV13 and TRBJ2-3, with TRBD2 matching over 11 bases. With V trimmed by 0 bases and J by 3 bases, 5 bases remained unmatched. Germline V gene data show CDR1 as PRHDT and CDR2 as FYEKMQ (reference sequence). The CDR3 totals 17 residues. The CDR3 sequence: CASSLGESSGRTDTQYF. The CDR3, as DNA: TGTGCCAGCAGCTTAGGCGAGTCTAGCGGGAGGACAGATACGCAGTATTTT.

This clonotype was found many times. The V gene is TRBV2, the J gene TRBJ2-2, with TRBD2 matching over 9 bases. V gave up 6 bases and J gave up 2 bases; unmatched junction bases: 4. Germline V gives CDR1 SNHLY, CDR2 FYNNEI. There are 15 residues in the CDR3. This CDR3 reads CASSPSGDNTGELFF. The CDR3 bases are TGTGCCAGCAGCCCTAGCGGGGATAACACCGGGGAGCTGTTTTTT.

This chain connects TRBV9 to TRBJ2-2; D is ambiguous. Germline V gene lookup returns CDR1 SGDLS and CDR2 YYNGEE. The CDR3 length is 13 residues. V was cut by 5 bases and J by 0 bases, with 5 bases left in between. The CDR3 sequence is CASRNANTGELFF. The CDR3, as DNA: TGTGCCAGCAGAAACGCGAACACCGGGGAGCTGTTTTTT.

The chain links TRBV14 to TRBJ2-5; TRBD2 matches at 7 bases. CDR3 length: 14 residues. V trimming: 2 bases; J trimming: 7 bases; junction bases outside the gene matches: 7. Germline CDR1 and CDR2: SGHDN and FVKESK. The CDR3 DNA reads TGTGCCAGCAGCCAACGGGAGGCCCCCGGGACCCAGTACTTC. Translation gives CASSQREAPGTQYF.

This clonotype was counted only a few times. The rearrangement links TRBV4-2 to TRBJ2-7, with 7 bases that match TRBD2. CDR1 LGHNA and CDR2 YNFKEQ come from the germline V gene. The ends lost 4 bases at V and 0 bases at J; junction bases unmatched: 6. There are 15 residues in the CDR3. CDR3 residues: CASSPGTTSSYEQYF. The CDR3 DNA follows: TGTGCCAGCAGCCCCGGGACTACCAGCTCCTACGAGCAGTACTTC.